The 16 T cell receptor beta chains given below trace back to one sample, sequenced in a study of blood T cell repertoires in COVID-19 (dated by TCRdb to the early 2020s). The library was obtained by the immunoSEQ multiplex PCR assay. TCRdb took this table from immuneACCESS and kept in-frame rearrangements with V and J called. Such tables lack part of the clones; where checked against another copy, unresolved V genes explain under half of the gap, and the rest is unexplained. The sample has 280,000 or so clones on record, 83% of them singletons. The ten largest clones take up over 8.5% of the sample. The sample consisted of peripheral blood. The receptor source for this set is a woman aged 45-65 years who had recovered from COVID-19.

This sequence joins TRBV30 and TRBJ2-2; the D gene is possibly TRBD2 (6 bases). Trimming removed 3 bases from V and 0 bases from J, with 17 bases in between. Germline V gives CDR1 GTSNPN, CDR2 SVGIG (reference sequence). CDR3 length: 17 amino acids. This chain's CDR3 is CAWRIPGVRPNTGELFF. In DNA, the CDR3 is TGTGCCTGGAGGATTCCGGGAGTCCGACCGAACACCGGGGAGCTGTTTTTT.

The chain uses TRBV19 and TRBJ1-2; perhaps TRBD1 as D (6 bases). The CDR3 is 15 residues long. CDR1 is LNHDA, CDR2 SQIVND, per germline (reference sequence). V was shortened by 5 bases and J by 2 bases, with 15 bases between the two germline ends. CDR3 residues: CASSLTGNQNYGYTF. The CDR3 DNA follows: TGTGCCAGTAGTCTAACAGGGAACCAGAACTATGGCTACACCTTC.

The rearrangement uses TRBV7-6 and TRBJ2-7, with 13 bases matching TRBD2. J was trimmed by 0 bases and V by 5 bases; bases with no gene match: 4. CDR1 is SGHVS, CDR2 FNYEAQ, per germline. The CDR3 extends over 16 amino acids. The DNA of the CDR3 is TGTGCCAGCAGCGCCGGACTAGCGGGAGCCTCCTACGAGCAGTACTTC. It codes for CASSAGLAGASYEQYF.

The rearrangement links TRBV5-4 to TRBJ2-6, with D unclear. The CDR3 spans 15 residues. Per germline, CDR1 SGHNT and CDR2 YYREEE (reference sequence). Deletions cut 4 bases from V and 0 bases from J, with 8 bases between. For the CDR3, the DNA is TGTGCCAGCAGCCTACAGTACTCTGGGGCCAACGTCCTGACTTTC. Its protein product is CASSLQYSGANVLTF.

This clone was detected a few times. V and J are TRBV6-2 or TRBV6-3 and TRBJ1-1; 9 nucleotides align to TRBD1. V lost 6 bases to trimming and J lost 5 bases; unmatched junction nucleotides: 19. CDR1 and CDR2 from the germline V gene are MNHEY and SVGEGT. CDR3 length equals 18 residues. CDR3 loop: CASSLNPDRGYRKTEAFF. Here the CDR3 DNA reads TGTGCCAGCAGCCTAAATCCGGACAGGGGTTACCGGAAAACTGAAGCTTTCTTT.

The J gene is TRBJ2-1, the V gene TRBV18, with TRBD2 matching 9 bases. J gave up 8 bases and V 5 bases, and 10 bases lay outside the gene matches. Germline CDR1 and CDR2: KGHSH and LQKENI. The CDR3 has 15 amino acids. This CDR3 reads CASSTLGLALDEQFF. Written as DNA, the CDR3 is TGTGCCAGCTCAACTCTGGGACTAGCTTTGGATGAGCAGTTCTTC.

This clone was seen only once. V gene TRBV14 combines with J gene TRBJ2-1; 7 nucleotides agree with TRBD2. CDR1 and CDR2 from the germline V gene are SGHDN and FVKESK. The CDR3 contains 16 residues. The ends lost 4 bases at V and 5 bases at J; junction bases unmatched: 11. The CDR3 nucleotides read TGTGCCAGCAGCCGCAGAACACGGGAGGACGACAATGAGCAGTTCTTC. Protein sequence: CASSRRTREDDNEQFF.

The rearrangement uses TRBV27 and TRBJ2-1; D is possibly TRBD2 (6 bases). Germline CDR1 reads MNHEY; CDR2 reads SMNVEV (reference sequence). Trimming pared 6 bases from V and 6 bases from J, leaving 24 bases between. This CDR3 has 17 amino acids. The CDR3 nucleotides read TGTGCCAGCAGAAGTTTCGCTGGGAGGCCTGCGGGCAATGAGCAGTTCTTC. Its protein product is CASRSFAGRPAGNEQFF.

A single count supports this clone. The rearrangement uses TRBV11-3 and TRBJ2-1; 14 bases agree with TRBD2. This CDR3 has 17 amino acids. Germline loops: CDR1 SGHNT, CDR2 YENEEA. The J segment lost 3 bases and the V segment lost 5 bases, leaving 6 bases of the junction unmatched. This CDR3 reads CASSPRTSGGNYNEQFF. The CDR3 DNA reads TGTGCCAGCAGCCCTCGGACTAGCGGGGGGAACTACAATGAGCAGTTCTTC.

V gene TRBV28 combines with J gene TRBJ2-3; 7 bases line up with TRBD1. CDR3 size: 14 residues. The germline CDR1 and CDR2 sequences are MDHEN and SYDVKM. V shed 4 bases, J shed 2 bases, and the junction held 3 bases outside the gene matches. The CDR3 coding sequence is TGTGCCAGCAGTTCGACAGGGACCACAGATACGCAGTATTTT. This codes for CASSSTGTTDTQYF.

The chain is built from TRBV7-3 and TRBJ1-5, with 12 positions matching TRBD1. CDR3 length: 15 residues. The germline V gene encodes CDR1 SGHTA and CDR2 FQGTGA. V trimming: 10 bases; J trimming: 6 bases; junction bases outside the gene matches: 10. CDR3 nucleotide sequence: TGTGCCACCCCTGGGGGACAGGGGGCTCCTCAGCCCCAGCATTTT. It translates to CATPGGQGAPQPQHF. Full variable domain (rest looked up from reference TRBV7-3 and TRBJ1-5): GAGVSQTPSNKVTEKGKYVELRCDPISGHTALYWYRQSLGQGPEFLIYFQGTGAADDSGLPNDRFFAVRPEGSVSTLKIQRTERGDSAVYLCATPGGQGAPQPQHFGDGTRLSIL.

The chain couples TRBV3-1 (or the pseudogene TRBV3-2) to TRBJ1-3, with D unresolved. Trimming cost V 4 bases and J 14 bases, with 18 bases left between them. The CDR3 has 13 residues. In germline, CDR1 is LGHDT, CDR2 YNNKEL (reference sequence). CDR3 sequence reads: CASSPSRQTPVYF. CDR3 DNA: TGTGCCAGCAGCCCCAGTCGTCAGACTCCGGTATATTTT.

The chain employs TRBV20-1 and TRBJ2-1; TRBD1 matches at 7 bases. Germline V gene lookup returns CDR1 DFQATT and CDR2 SNEGSKA (reference sequence). The CDR3 runs 11 residues. Trimming at V came to 6 bases and at J to 11 bases, leaving 7 bases not matched to a gene. The CDR3 reads CSAYDREKQFF. The CDR3 coding sequence is TGCAGTGCCTATGACAGGGAGAAGCAGTTCTTC.

This chain joins TRBV5-1 and TRBJ1-3; 8 nucleotides align to TRBD1. CDR3 length equals 16 residues. Trimming at V came to 3 bases and at J to 3 bases, leaving 8 bases not matched to a gene. Germline CDR1 SGHRS, CDR2 YFSETQ. The DNA for the CDR3 is TGCGCCAGCAGCTCCGCCGCAGGGGGCTTTGGAAACACCATATATTTT. Protein sequence: CASSSAAGGFGNTIYF. The full variable domain, with the rest looked up from reference TRBV5-1 and TRBJ1-3, is KAGVTQTPRYLIKTRGQQVTLSCSPISGHRSVSWYQQTPGQGLQFLFEYFSETQRNKGNFPGRFSGRQFSNSRSEMNVSTLELGDSALYLCASSSAAGGFGNTIYFGEGSWLTVV.

V is TRBV6-5 and J is TRBJ1-4, with D uncertain. The CDR3 is made up of 15 amino acids. The V and J ends lost 2 bases and 5 bases respectively, with 12 bases between them. Germline V gene lookup returns CDR1 MNHEY and CDR2 SVGAGI. Here the CDR3 reads CASSYGWAENEKLFF. The DNA for the CDR3 is TGTGCCAGCAGTTACGGTTGGGCTGAGAATGAAAAACTGTTTTTT.

V and J are TRBV10-3 and TRBJ2-2; D is possibly TRBD1 (5 bases). The CDR3 consists of 15 residues. Trimming cost V 6 bases and J 1 base, with 12 bases left between them. CDR1 is ENHRY and CDR2 is SYGVKD in the germline V gene. CDR3 region: CAISDSPQNTGELFF. As DNA, the CDR3 is TGTGCCATCAGCGACAGTCCGCAGAACACCGGGGAGCTGTTTTTT.